Listed below are T cell receptor beta chains from one sample, sequenced in a study of circulating and synovial CD4+ cells in juvenile arthritis. TCRdb's copy holds only in-frame clones and misses some; the assay was immunoSEQ multiplex PCR. The table shows around 32,000 clones, with less than 97% occurring only once. The sample comprised CD4+ T cells from blood. These receptors were obtained from a human donor with juvenile idiopathic arthritis. The CDR3 runs from the conserved cysteine through the conserved F or W. The D gene is left open where the match is weak. Not every row has a clone size; where given, it reads once, few, many or a size class.

j_gene,abundance,v_gene,d_gene,len,CDR3aa,CDR3nt
TRBJ1-2,.,TRBV28,TRBD1,11,CASTGDYGYTF,TGTGCCAGTACAGGGGACTATGGCTACACCTTC
TRBJ1-5,.,TRBV15,.,14,CATSMELINQPQHF,TGTGCCACCAGCATGGAACTAATCAATCAGCCCCAGCATTTT
TRBJ2-3,.,TRBV10-3,.,15,CAISEGAGGTDTQYF,TGTGCCATCAGTGAGGGGGCAGGGGGCACAGATACGCAGTATTTT
TRBJ2-1,.,TRBV19,.,14,CATRVREHGNEQFF,TGTGCCACCCGAGTGCGGGAACACGGCAATGAGCAGTTCTTC
TRBJ1-3,.,TRBV14,.,15,CASSQTANSGNTIYF,TGTGCCAGCAGCCAGACAGCAAACTCTGGAAACACCATATATTTT
TRBJ2-3,once,TRBV7-3,.,15,CASSLTLDNADTQYF,TGTGCCAGCAGCTTAACGTTGGACAACGCAGATACGCAGTATTTT
TRBJ2-3,.,TRBV18,TRBD1,14,CASQPTGSTDTQYF,TGTGCCAGCCAACCGACAGGGAGCACAGATACGCAGTATTTT
TRBJ1-3,once,TRBV15,TRBD1,14,CATSPGTGRNTIYF,TGTGCCACCTCCCCCGGGACAGGGAGGAACACCATATATTTT
TRBJ1-1,once,TRBV6-5,TRBD1,15,CASSLSGTGNTEAFF,TGTGCCAGCAGTTTGTCCGGGACAGGTAACACTGAAGCTTTCTTT
TRBJ1-4,.,TRBV5-1,.,11,CASRLNEKLFF,TGCGCCAGCAGGTTAAATGAAAAACTGTTTTTT
TRBJ1-2,.,TRBV28,.,14,CASSLGGSYYGYTF,TGTGCCAGCAGTTTAGGGGGGAGCTACTATGGCTACACCTTC
TRBJ1-4,.,TRBV5-1,TRBD1,14,CASSQDRPNEKLFF,TGCGCCAGCAGCCAGGACAGGCCTAATGAAAAACTGTTTTTT
TRBJ1-1,.,TRBV30,.,15,CAWSAGFRGGTEAFF,TGTGCCTGGAGTGCTGGTTTTCGGGGTGGGACTGAAGCTTTCTTT
TRBJ2-3,.,TRBV4-1,TRBD1,16,CASSQDQGVFTDTQYF,TGCGCCAGCAGCCAAGATCAGGGGGTGTTTACAGATACGCAGTATTTT
TRBJ2-1,.,TRBV19,TRBD1,14,CATNPGQGIDEQFF,TGTGCCACCAACCCGGGACAGGGAATCGATGAGCAGTTCTTC
TRBJ2-3,.,TRBV11-2,.,12,CASSLRADTQYF,TGTGCCAGCAGCTTGAGAGCAGATACGCAGTATTTT
TRBJ2-2,.,TRBV7-2,.,17,CASSLGLTRGWTGELFF,TGTGCCAGCAGCTTAGGACTAACTCGTGGCTGGACCGGGGAGCTGTTTTTT
TRBJ2-7,.,TRBV27,.,17,CASSLSLDQGRPYEQYF,TGTGCCAGCAGTTTATCCCTAGATCAGGGGCGGCCCTACGAGCAGTACTTC
TRBJ2-7,.,TRBV30,TRBD2,11,CAWRGTAGAFF,TGTGCCTGGAGAGGGACGGCGGGAGCGTTCTTC
TRBJ1-2,.,TRBV29-1,TRBD1,13,CSASTGSGYGYTF,TGCAGCGCCTCGACAGGGTCTGGCTATGGCTACACCTTC
TRBJ1-4,.,TRBV7-9,TRBD1,13,CASSWGQSGKLFF,TGTGCCAGCAGCTGGGGACAGAGTGGAAAACTGTTTTTT
TRBJ2-4,once,TRBV11-3,.,13,CASSSGRGNIQYF,TGTGCCAGCAGCTCGGGCAGGGGAAACATTCAGTACTTC